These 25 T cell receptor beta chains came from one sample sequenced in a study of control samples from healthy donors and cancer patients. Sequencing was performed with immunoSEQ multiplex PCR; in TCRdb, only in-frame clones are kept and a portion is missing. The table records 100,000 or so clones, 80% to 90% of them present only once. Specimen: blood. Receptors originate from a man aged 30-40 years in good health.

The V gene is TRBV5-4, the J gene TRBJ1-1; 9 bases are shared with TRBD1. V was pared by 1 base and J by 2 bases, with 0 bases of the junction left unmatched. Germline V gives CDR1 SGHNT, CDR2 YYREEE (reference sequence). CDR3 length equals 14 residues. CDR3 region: CASSLTGGNTEAFF. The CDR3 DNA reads TGTGCCAGCAGCTTGACAGGGGGCAACACTGAAGCTTTCTTT.

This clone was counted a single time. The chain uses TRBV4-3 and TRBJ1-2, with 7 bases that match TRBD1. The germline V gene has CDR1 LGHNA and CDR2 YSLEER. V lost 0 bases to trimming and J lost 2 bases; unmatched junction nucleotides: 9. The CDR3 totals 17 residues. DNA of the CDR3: TGCGCCAGCAGCCAAGATACGGGACAGATTTTGAACTATGGCTACACCTTC. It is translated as CASSQDTGQILNYGYTF.

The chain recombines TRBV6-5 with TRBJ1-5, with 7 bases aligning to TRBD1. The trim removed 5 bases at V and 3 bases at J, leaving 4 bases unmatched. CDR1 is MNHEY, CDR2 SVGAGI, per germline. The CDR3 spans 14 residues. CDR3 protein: CASSTGVNNQPQHF. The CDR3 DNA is TGTGCCAGCAGTACAGGGGTCAACAATCAGCCCCAGCATTTT.

Here the CDR3 reads CASSPYTGQGQGYTF. CDR3 coding DNA: TGTGCCAGCTCACCATATACAGGACAGGGACAGGGCTACACCTTC. The rearrangement uses TRBV18 and TRBJ1-2; 8 nucleotides align to TRBD1. J was trimmed by 8 bases and V by 2 bases; bases with no gene match: 10. The V gene's germline CDR1 is KGHSH and CDR2 LQKENI. This CDR3 has 15 residues. The whole variable domain, filled in from reference TRBV18 and TRBJ1-2, reads NAGVMQNPRHLVRRRGQEARLRCSPMKGHSHVYWYRQLPEEGLKFMVYLQKENIIDESGMPKERFSAEFPKEGPSILRIQQVVRGDSAAYFCASSPYTGQGQGYTFGSGTRLTVV.

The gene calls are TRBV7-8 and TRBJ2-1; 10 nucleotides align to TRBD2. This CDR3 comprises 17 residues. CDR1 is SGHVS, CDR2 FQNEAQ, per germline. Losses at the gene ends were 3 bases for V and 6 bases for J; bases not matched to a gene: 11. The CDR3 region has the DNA TGTGCCAGCAGCTTGGGTTTTCTGCTAGCGGGGGTCAATGAGCAGTTCTTC. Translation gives CASSLGFLLAGVNEQFF.

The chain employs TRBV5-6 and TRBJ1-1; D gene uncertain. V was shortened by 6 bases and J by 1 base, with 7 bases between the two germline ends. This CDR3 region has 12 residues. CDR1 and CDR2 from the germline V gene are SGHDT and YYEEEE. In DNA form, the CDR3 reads TGTGCCAGCAACCTCCGGAACACTGAAGCTTTCTTT. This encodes CASNLRNTEAFF.

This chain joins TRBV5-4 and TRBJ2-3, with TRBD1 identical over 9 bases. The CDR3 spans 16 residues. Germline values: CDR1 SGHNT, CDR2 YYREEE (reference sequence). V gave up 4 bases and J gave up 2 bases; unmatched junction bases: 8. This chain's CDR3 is CASSTEGQGYTDTQYF. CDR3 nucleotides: TGTGCCAGCAGCACCGAGGGACAGGGCTACACAGATACGCAGTATTTT.

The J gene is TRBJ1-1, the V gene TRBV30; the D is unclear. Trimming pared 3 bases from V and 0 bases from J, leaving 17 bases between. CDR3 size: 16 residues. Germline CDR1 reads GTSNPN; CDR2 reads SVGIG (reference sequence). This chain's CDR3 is CAWRFVTYLMNTEAFF. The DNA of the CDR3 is TGTGCCTGGAGGTTTGTGACATATCTTATGAACACTGAAGCTTTCTTT.

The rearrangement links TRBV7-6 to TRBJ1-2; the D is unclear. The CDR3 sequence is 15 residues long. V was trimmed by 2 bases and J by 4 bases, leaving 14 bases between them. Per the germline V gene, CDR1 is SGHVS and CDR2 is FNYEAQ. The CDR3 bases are TGTGCCAGCAGCTTAAATCCGGGAGGACCCTATGGCTACACCTTC. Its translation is CASSLNPGGPYGYTF.

As DNA, the CDR3 is TGTGCCACCAGCGGGAACACTGAAGCTTTCTTT. This sequence encodes CATSGNTEAFF. V and J are TRBV15 and TRBJ1-1; D uncertain. V gave up 5 bases and J gave up 1 base, with 2 bases separating them. This CDR3 comprises 11 residues. Germline loops: CDR1 LNHNV, CDR2 YYDKDF (reference sequence).

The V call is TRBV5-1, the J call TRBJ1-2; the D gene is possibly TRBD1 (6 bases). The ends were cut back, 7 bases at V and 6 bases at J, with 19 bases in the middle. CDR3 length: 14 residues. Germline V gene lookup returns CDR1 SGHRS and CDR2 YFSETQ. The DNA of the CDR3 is TGCGCCAGCGGCATCTTCTCAGGGGCCGATGGCTACACCTTC. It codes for CASGIFSGADGYTF.

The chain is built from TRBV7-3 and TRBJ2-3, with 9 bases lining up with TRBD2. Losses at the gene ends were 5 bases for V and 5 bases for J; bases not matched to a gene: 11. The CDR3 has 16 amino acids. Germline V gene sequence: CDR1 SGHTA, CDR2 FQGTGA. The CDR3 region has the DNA TGTGCCAGCAGCGAGGGACTAGCTTCTCATGTAGATACGCAGTATTTT. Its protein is CASSEGLASHVDTQYF.

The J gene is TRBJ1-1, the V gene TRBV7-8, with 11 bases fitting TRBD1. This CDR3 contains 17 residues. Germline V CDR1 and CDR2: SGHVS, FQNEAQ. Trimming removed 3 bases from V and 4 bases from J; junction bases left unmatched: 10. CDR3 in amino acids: CASSFTGQGERSTEAFF. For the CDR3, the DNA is TGTGCCAGCAGCTTTACGGGACAGGGGGAAAGGAGCACTGAAGCTTTCTTT.

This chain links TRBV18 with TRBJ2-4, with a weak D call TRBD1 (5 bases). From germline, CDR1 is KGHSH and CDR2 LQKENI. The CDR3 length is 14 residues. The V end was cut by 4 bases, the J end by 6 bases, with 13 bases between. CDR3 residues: CASSQGKLGNIQYF. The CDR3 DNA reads TGTGCCAGCTCACAGGGGAAGTTAGGAAACATTCAGTACTTC.

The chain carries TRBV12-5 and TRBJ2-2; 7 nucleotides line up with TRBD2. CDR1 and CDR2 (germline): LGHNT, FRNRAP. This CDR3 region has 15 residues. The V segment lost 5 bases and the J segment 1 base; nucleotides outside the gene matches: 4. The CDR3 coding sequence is TGTGCTAGTGGTCCGGCGGGGGAGAACACCGGGGAGCTGTTTTTT. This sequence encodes CASGPAGENTGELFF.

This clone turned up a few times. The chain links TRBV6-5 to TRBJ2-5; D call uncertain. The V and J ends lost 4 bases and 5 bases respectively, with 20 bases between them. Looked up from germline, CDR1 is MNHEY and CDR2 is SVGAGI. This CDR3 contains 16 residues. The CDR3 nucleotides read TGTGCCAGCAGTTGGGGTGGACCGCCCAGTTGGGAGACCCAGTACTTC. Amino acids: CASSWGGPPSWETQYF.

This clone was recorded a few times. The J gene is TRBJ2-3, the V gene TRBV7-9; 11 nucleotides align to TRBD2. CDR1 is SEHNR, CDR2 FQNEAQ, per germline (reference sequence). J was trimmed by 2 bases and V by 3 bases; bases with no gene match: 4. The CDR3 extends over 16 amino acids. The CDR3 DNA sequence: TGTGCCAGCAGCTTCACGACTAGCGGGGTCACAGATACGCAGTATTTT. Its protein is CASSFTTSGVTDTQYF.

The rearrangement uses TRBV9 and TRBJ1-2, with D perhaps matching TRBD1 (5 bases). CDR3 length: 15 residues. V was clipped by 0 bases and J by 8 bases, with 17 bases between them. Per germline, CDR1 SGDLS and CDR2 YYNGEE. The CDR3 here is CASSVGQGTLNGYTF. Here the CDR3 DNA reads TGTGCCAGCAGCGTAGGTCAAGGGACCCTAAACGGCTACACCTTC.

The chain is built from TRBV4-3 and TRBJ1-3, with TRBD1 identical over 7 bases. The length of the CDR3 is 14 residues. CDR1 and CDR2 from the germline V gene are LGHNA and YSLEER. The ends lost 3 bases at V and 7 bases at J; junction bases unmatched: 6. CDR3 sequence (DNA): TGCGCCAGCAGCCATCACGACAGGGTCAACACCATATATTTT. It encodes CASSHHDRVNTIYF.

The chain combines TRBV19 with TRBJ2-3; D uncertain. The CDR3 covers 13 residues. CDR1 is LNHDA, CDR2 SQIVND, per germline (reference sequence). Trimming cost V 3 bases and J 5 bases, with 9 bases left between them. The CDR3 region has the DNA TGTGCCAGTAGTATGCGCGGAGAAGATACGCAGTATTTT. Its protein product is CASSMRGEDTQYF.

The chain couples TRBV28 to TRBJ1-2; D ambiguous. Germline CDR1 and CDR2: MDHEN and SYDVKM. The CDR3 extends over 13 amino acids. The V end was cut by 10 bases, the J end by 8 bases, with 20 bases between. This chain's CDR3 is CATRYSLGRGYTF. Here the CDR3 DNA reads TGTGCCACCCGATATTCACTAGGTCGCGGCTACACCTTC.

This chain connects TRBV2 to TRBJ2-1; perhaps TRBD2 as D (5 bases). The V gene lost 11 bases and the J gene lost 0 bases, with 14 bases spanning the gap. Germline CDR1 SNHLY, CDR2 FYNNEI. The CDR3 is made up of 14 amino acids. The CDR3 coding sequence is TGTGCCGCTCAGCGCGGGTACTCCTACAATGAGCAGTTCTTC. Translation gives CAAQRGYSYNEQFF.

The CDR3 nucleotides read TGTGCCAGTAGTATTGAACGGGGTCAGCCCCAGCATTTT. Encoded protein: CASSIERGQPQHF. V usage is TRBV19 and J usage is TRBJ1-5; D is uncertain. CDR3 size: 13 residues. V was clipped by 3 bases and J by 6 bases, with 9 bases between them. Germline CDR1 and CDR2: LNHDA and SQIVND (reference sequence).

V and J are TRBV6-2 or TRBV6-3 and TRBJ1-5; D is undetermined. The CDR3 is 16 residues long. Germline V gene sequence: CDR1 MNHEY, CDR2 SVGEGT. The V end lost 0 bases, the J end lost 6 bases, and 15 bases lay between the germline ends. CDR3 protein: CASSYSPGNRGQPQHF. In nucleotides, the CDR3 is TGTGCCAGCAGTTACTCCCCGGGCAATCGGGGTCAGCCCCAGCATTTT.

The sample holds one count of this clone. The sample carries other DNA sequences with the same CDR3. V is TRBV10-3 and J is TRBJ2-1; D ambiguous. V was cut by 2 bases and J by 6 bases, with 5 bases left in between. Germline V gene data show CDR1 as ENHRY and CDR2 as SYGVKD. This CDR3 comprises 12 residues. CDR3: CAISELGNEQFF. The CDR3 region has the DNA TGTGCCATCAGTGAGCTCGGCAATGAGCAGTTCTTC.